This T cell receptor (beta chain) was identified during a study of shared clonotypes between healthy human individuals. Trimming took off 6 bases at V and 7 bases at J, with 9 bases between the two ends. Germline loops: CDR1 SEHNR, CDR2 FQNEAQ (reference sequence). The CDR3 extends over 11 amino acids. None of the donors, who were healthy HIV-negative adults, had recently had acute infections or vaccinations. Assay: immunoSEQ multiplex PCR; the TCRdb copy retains only in-frame clones and omits some. The sample holds approximately 1.5 million clones; approximately 98.5% are singletons and the top ten take approximately 0.4%.

This receptor was taken from a young man in good health. Sequencing input: naive CD4+ T cells sorted from blood. As to subset: CD45RA+ positively selected. The V and J genes are TRBV7-9 and TRBJ1-2, with a tentative D call TRBD1 (5 bases). This CDR3 reads CASSWGVGYTF. CDR3 nucleotide sequence: TGTGCCAGCAGTTGGGGGGTTGGCTACACCTTC.